The TCR beta chain under discussion was sequenced for a study of breast tumors, draining lymph nodes, adjacent tissues. In the case of this clonotype: Antigen specificity is unknown.

General study results and limits: Luminal-like breast cancer showed significantly greater tumor-nontumor repertoire similarity than basal-like breast cancer did.

Samples came from axillary lymph nodes draining the breast cancer. TCRdb reprocessed the multiplex PCR reads via MiXCR and lists one record per CDR3 protein. The data hold about 300,000 distinct CDR3 sequences, with 30% observed a single time. Trimming at V came to 3 bases and at J to 6 bases, leaving 3 bases not matched to a gene. The CDR3 runs 15 residues. Germline V lookup: CDR1 SNHLY, CDR2 FYNNEI. The chain uses TRBV2 and TRBJ1-6; the match to TRBD1 covers 9 bases. Sequencing was performed on axillary lymph node tissue. This TCR was recovered from a female donor with breast cancer. Some clones in this sample may be carry-over from other donors' samples. This CDR3 is CASSEGTGRNSPLHF. The CDR3 coding sequence is TGTGCCAGCAGTGAGGGGACAGGGCGTAATTCACCCCTCCACTTT.